The 5 T cell receptor beta chains below all came from one sample that was sequenced in a study of blood T cell repertoires in COVID-19. Data came from immunoSEQ multiplex PCR; TCRdb stores just in-frame clones and leaves some out. The sample yields about 140,000 clones, around 90% seen once. The sequencing input was peripheral blood. The receptors come from a man aged 65-85 years with acute or convalescent COVID-19.

The rearrangement uses TRBV10-3 and TRBJ1-3, with D possibly TRBD1 on 5 matching bases. The CDR3 has 22 residues. V lost 0 bases, J lost 0 bases, and 27 bases lay in between. Germline V gene lookup returns CDR1 ENHRY and CDR2 SYGVKD. In nucleotides, the CDR3 is TGTGCCATCAGTGAGTCGAGCGTCGGCGCGGCAGGGAAGTTCGACTCTGGAAACACCATATATTTT. Translating it yields CAISESSVGAAGKFDSGNTIYF.

The V gene is TRBV6-6, the J gene TRBJ1-2; 7 nucleotides line up with TRBD1. The CDR3 runs 14 residues. Germline CDR1 reads MNHNY; CDR2 reads SVGAGI (reference sequence). J lost 1 base, V lost 6 bases, and 5 bases had no gene match. The CDR3 coding sequence is TGTGCCAGCAGATTAGGGGACAGTAACTATGGCTACACCTTC. Translated, it gives CASRLGDSNYGYTF.

This clone was observed a few times. V is TRBV11-2 and J is TRBJ1-1; D is ambiguous. The CDR3 has 15 residues. The germline gives CDR1 SGHAT, CDR2 FQNNGV. V was cut by 4 bases and J by 1 base, with 13 bases left in between. The CDR3 DNA sequence: TGTGCCAGCAGCTCGTCCCGACCAGGGAACACTGAAGCTTTCTTT. Encoded protein: CASSSSRPGNTEAFF.

This clone was observed a single time. V and J are TRBV18 and TRBJ1-1, with D unclear. V was pared by 6 bases and J by 7 bases, with 24 bases between. The germline V gene has CDR1 KGHSH and CDR2 LQKENI. The CDR3 contains 16 residues. CDR3 coding DNA: TGTGCCAGCTCGCCGAATCCCCCCCCGAGTGGCGGTGAAGCTTTCTTT. This codes for CASSPNPPPSGGEAFF. Full variable domain (rest looked up from reference TRBV18 and TRBJ1-1): NAGVMQNPRHLVRRRGQEARLRCSPMKGHSHVYWYRQLPEEGLKFMVYLQKENIIDESGMPKERFSAEFPKEGPSILRIQQVVRGDSAAYFCASSPNPPPSGGEAFFGQGTRLTVV.

This clone was detected once. The V gene is TRBV30, the J gene TRBJ1-1; D possibly corresponds to TRBD1 (5 bases). CDR1 is GTSNPN, CDR2 SVGIG, per germline (reference sequence). V lost 8 bases and J 3 bases, leaving 13 bases between the germline ends. The CDR3 is 12 amino acids. CDR3 nucleotides: TGTGCCGGATTCGGGGGTTACACTGAAGCTTTCTTT. Protein: CAGFGGYTEAFF.